A single sample gave rise to the 20 T cell receptor beta chains below, sequenced in a study of T cells in Graves' hyperthyroidism and ophthalmopathy. The source material, RNA transcripts, was used to amplify TCR beta CDR3 regions. The TCR CDR3 was amplified in a first-round RT-PCR using the HTBI primer set. TCRdb independently ran MiXCR on the multiplex PCR reads; one entry per CDR3 protein. The sample includes 550,000 to 700,000 distinct CDR3 sequences, more than 45% of them seen just once. The specimen sequenced was peripheral blood or thyroid tissue (not recorded which). The source of these receptors is an adult woman with Graves' disease, either hyperthyroidism or ophthalmopathy (not recorded which).

This clonotype was recorded many times. For the CDR3, the DNA is TGCAGTGCTTCCCCTAGCGGGAGAGGCACCGGGGAGCTGTTTTTT. Translating gives CSASPSGRGTGELFF. The rearrangement joins TRBV20-1 to TRBJ2-2, with 10 bases fitting TRBD2. The germline V gene has CDR1 DFQATT and CDR2 SNEGSKA (reference sequence). V gave up 5 bases and J gave up 4 bases; unmatched junction bases: 7. This CDR3 region has 15 residues.

This clonotype was detected many times. J is TRBJ1-2 and V is TRBV6-1; 7 positions match TRBD1. The CDR3 totals 17 residues. CDR1 and CDR2 from the germline V gene are MNHNS and SASEGT. The V and J ends lost 2 bases and 4 bases, in that order; junction bases with no gene match: 13. The CDR3 DNA follows: TGTGCCAGCAGTGAACTTGCAGCTCGACAGGGCGGCTATGGCTACACCTTC. Amino acid sequence: CASSELAARQGGYGYTF.

This clonotype was counted only a few times. This chain uses TRBV7-9 with TRBJ2-7; tentatively, D is TRBD2 (6 bases). The CDR3 loop spans 14 amino acids. The germline gives CDR1 SEHNR, CDR2 FQNEAQ (reference sequence). V was pared by 3 bases and J by 4 bases, with 13 bases between. The CDR3 DNA is TGTGCCAGCAGCTTCGGGGGACTGGGATACGAGCAGTACTTC. Translation: CASSFGGLGYEQYF.

The chain couples TRBV11-2 to TRBJ2-3; D may correspond to TRBD1 or TRBD2 (5 bases each). The CDR3 loop spans 15 amino acids. Trimming cost V 4 bases and J 2 bases, with 13 bases left between them. Germline V gene sequence: CDR1 SGHAT, CDR2 FQNNGV. The DNA for the CDR3 is TGTGCCAGCAGCTCCGCCCGGGGCAACACAGATACGCAGTATTTT. This encodes CASSSARGNTDTQYF.

This clonotype has only a few counts. Relative to the germline gene, one junction end is altered; a read error may explain this. The chain combines TRBV29-1 with TRBJ1-5, with D possibly matching TRBD1 (5 bases). CDR1 and CDR2 from the germline V gene are SQVTM and ANQGSEA. This CDR3 has 15 residues. CDR3 loop: CSVVGGTPGNQPQHF. The CDR3 DNA is TGCAGCGTTGTAGGAGGGACTCCTGGCAACCAGCCCCAGCATTTT.

There are many counts of this clonotype. The chain employs TRBV7-8 and TRBJ2-7; 7 bases line up with TRBD2. Germline-derived CDR1 and CDR2 are SGHVS and FQNEAQ. CDR3 size: 14 residues. J lost 2 bases, V lost 8 bases, and 9 bases had no gene match. The CDR3 coding sequence is TGTGCCAGCGGACCGCGGCGGGAGACCTACGAGCAGTACTTC. It is translated as CASGPRRETYEQYF. The full variable domain, completed using reference TRBV7-8 and TRBJ2-7, is GAGVSQSPRYKVAKRGQDVALRCDPISGHVSLFWYQQALGQGPEFLTYFQNEAQLDKSGLPSDRFFAERPEGSVSTLKIQRTQQEDSAVYLCASGPRRETYEQYFGPGTRLTVT.

The chain links TRBV7-2 to TRBJ2-7; D remains ambiguous. CDR3 length equals 14 residues. Germline V gene sequence: CDR1 SGHTA, CDR2 FQGNSA. The V end lost 5 bases, the J end lost 2 bases, and 13 bases lay between the germline ends. The CDR3 DNA reads as TGTGCCAGCAGCCGAGATACGTTGGCCTACGAGCAGTACTTC. Translation gives CASSRDTLAYEQYF.

The CDR3 DNA follows: TGCGCCAGCAGGAGGGACACTAATTCACCCCTCCACTTT. Protein: CASRRDTNSPLHF. V gene TRBV10-1 combines with J gene TRBJ1-6; TRBD1 is a possible D gene (6 bases). V dropped 6 bases and J dropped 6 bases, with 9 bases sitting between them. CDR3 length equals 13 residues. CDR1 is WNHNN, CDR2 SYGVQD, per germline (reference sequence).

The table lists this clonotype with many counts. The V and J genes are TRBV4-1 and TRBJ2-7; tentatively, D is TRBD1 (6 bases). Germline V CDR1 and CDR2: MGHRA, YSYEKL. V shed 3 bases and J shed 6 bases, with 15 bases lying between them. The CDR3 length is 14 residues. The CDR3 is CASSHRKGQREQYF. CDR3 sequence (DNA): TGCGCCAGCAGCCATAGAAAAGGACAGCGCGAGCAGTACTTC.

This clonotype was seen ten or more times. The J gene is TRBJ2-7, the V gene TRBV19; 9 bases align to TRBD1. The CDR3 sequence is 14 residues long. The germline V gene has CDR1 LNHDA and CDR2 SQIVND (reference sequence). V trimming: 5 bases; J trimming: 2 bases; junction bases outside the gene matches: 4. Written as DNA, the CDR3 is TGTGCCAGTAGTGGGACAGGGCGCACCTACGAGCAGTACTTC. Amino acids: CASSGTGRTYEQYF.

The V call is TRBV18, the J call TRBJ2-7, with 11 bases matching TRBD2. CDR3 length: 15 amino acids. In germline, CDR1 is KGHSH, CDR2 LQKENI. Germline trimming cut 3 bases from V and 2 bases from J; bases unmatched to any gene: 3. The CDR3 coding sequence is TGTGCCAGCTCACCTGTAGCGGGAGGGCCCTACGAGCAGTACTTC. The encoded protein is CASSPVAGGPYEQYF.

Comments on this clonotype: The junction shows a germline mismatch at one end, possibly a read error. The chain links TRBV11-2 to TRBJ1-5; 10 nucleotides agree with TRBD1. From germline, CDR1 is SGHAT and CDR2 FQNNGV. The CDR3 is made up of 16 amino acids. The CDR3 nucleotides read TGTACCAGCAGCTCCCACGGGACAGGGGCGTATCAGCCCCAGCATTTT. This sequence encodes CTSSSHGTGAYQPQHF.

This clonotype came up a few times. An end of the junction differs from the germline gene, which may be a read error. The rearrangement joins TRBV7-9 to TRBJ2-5; D remains ambiguous. CDR3 length: 12 residues. CDR1 SEHNR and CDR2 FQNEAQ come from the germline V gene (reference sequence). This CDR3 is CASSLVGETQHF. CDR3 sequence (DNA): TGTGCCAGCAGCTTAGTTGGAGAGACCCAGCACTTC.

At least ten counts were recorded for this clonotype. The V gene is TRBV29-1, the J gene TRBJ2-2; tentatively, D is TRBD1 (5 bases). CDR3 length equals 13 residues. Germline V gene lookup returns CDR1 SQVTM and CDR2 ANQGSEA. Trimming took off 6 bases at V and 7 bases at J, with 15 bases between the two ends. CDR3 nucleotide sequence: TGCAGCGTAGCTAGGTCCCAGGGCGGGGAGCTGTTTTTT. Protein sequence: CSVARSQGGELFF.

In this sample, this clonotype turned up many times. The rearrangement joins TRBV24-1 to TRBJ1-2; 7 bases agree with TRBD1. Germline CDR1 KGHDR, CDR2 SFDVKD. V shed 5 bases, J shed 8 bases, and the junction held 13 bases outside the gene matches. CDR3 length equals 15 residues. CDR3 sequence: CATSAWGQRFEGYTF. CDR3 DNA sequence: TGTGCCACCAGTGCCTGGGGACAGCGATTCGAGGGCTACACCTTC.

The J gene is TRBJ2-7, the V gene TRBV5-6; either TRBD1 or TRBD2 may fit D (5 bases each). Germline V gene sequence: CDR1 SGHDT, CDR2 YYEEEE. Deletions cut 2 bases from V and 3 bases from J, with 12 bases between. CDR3 length: 14 residues. The CDR3 DNA follows: TGTGCCAGCAGCTTCGGGGCCAAAAACTACGAGCAGTACTTC. This sequence encodes CASSFGAKNYEQYF. Looking up the rest from reference TRBV5-6 and TRBJ2-7 gives the full variable domain: DAGVTQSPTHLIKTRGQQVTLRCSPKSGHDTVSWYQQALGQGPQFIFQYYEEEERQRGNFPDRFSGHQFPNYSSELNVNALLLGDSALYLCASSFGAKNYEQYFGPGTRLTVT.

The chain carries TRBV9 and TRBJ2-2, with 13 bases that match TRBD2. Germline CDR1 is SGDLS and CDR2 is YYNGEE. This CDR3 is 16 amino acids long. V shed 3 bases, J shed 8 bases, and the junction held 7 bases outside the gene matches. The CDR3 protein is CASSDGGLAGSGELFF. The DNA for the CDR3 is TGTGCCAGCAGCGACGGGGGACTAGCGGGATCTGGGGAGCTGTTTTTT.

The V call is TRBV20-1, the J call TRBJ2-5, with 9 bases aligning to TRBD1. This CDR3 spans 14 amino acids. Germline-derived CDR1 and CDR2 are DFQATT and SNEGSKA (reference sequence). With V trimmed by 2 bases and J by 5 bases, 6 bases remained unmatched. The CDR3 DNA reads TGCAGTGCTAGAAATGACAGGGGGACGGAGACCCAGTACTTC. Protein product: CSARNDRGTETQYF.

This rearrangement joins TRBV25-1 to TRBJ1-2; D might be TRBD1 (5 bases). Deletions cut 0 bases from V and 8 bases from J, with 16 bases between. The CDR3 covers 15 residues. Germline V gives CDR1 MGHDK, CDR2 SYGVNS. CDR3 nucleotide sequence: TGTGCCAGCAGTGAATACGGACGGGACCTGGAGGGCTACACCTTC. Translating gives CASSEYGRDLEGYTF.

This clonotype was counted at least ten times. The V call is TRBV2, the J call TRBJ2-7; D is undetermined. Germline V gene sequence: CDR1 SNHLY, CDR2 FYNNEI. This CDR3 has 15 amino acids. V lost 6 bases, J lost 2 bases, and 17 bases lay in between. The CDR3 DNA follows: TGTGCCAGCAGCGAAAGACTGTCTGATACCTACGAGCAGTACTTC. Translating it yields CASSERLSDTYEQYF.